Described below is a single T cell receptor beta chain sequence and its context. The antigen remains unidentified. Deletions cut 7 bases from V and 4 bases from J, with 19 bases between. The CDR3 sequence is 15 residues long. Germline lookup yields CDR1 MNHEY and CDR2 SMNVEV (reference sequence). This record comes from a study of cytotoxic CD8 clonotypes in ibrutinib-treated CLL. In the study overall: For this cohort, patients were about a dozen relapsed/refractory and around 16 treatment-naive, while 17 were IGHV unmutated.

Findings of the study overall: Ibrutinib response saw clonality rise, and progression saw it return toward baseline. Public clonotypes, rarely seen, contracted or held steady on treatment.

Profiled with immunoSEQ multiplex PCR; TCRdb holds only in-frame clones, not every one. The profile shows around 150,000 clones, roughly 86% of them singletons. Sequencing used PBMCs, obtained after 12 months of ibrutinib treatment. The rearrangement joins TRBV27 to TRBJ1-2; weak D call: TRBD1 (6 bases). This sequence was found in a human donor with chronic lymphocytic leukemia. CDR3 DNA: TGTGCCAGCACCCCCCGTTGGGGGGCAATCTATGGCTACACCTTC. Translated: CASTPRWGAIYGYTF.